These T cell receptor beta chains were read from a single sample in a study of blood T cell repertoires in COVID-19. Sequencing used immunoSEQ multiplex PCR; TCRdb keeps in-frame clones, though not all of them. The sample yields 250,000 to 350,000 clones, about 83% seen once. Source material: peripheral blood. The receptors stem from a woman aged 50 to 60 with acute or convalescent COVID-19. The CDR3 runs from the conserved cysteine through the conserved F or W. D genes are given only for firm matches. Rows give clone size only sometimes, using once, few, many, or a class for an expanded clone.

CDR3nt,CDR3aa,d_gene,len,j_gene,v_gene,abundance
TGTGCCAGCAGTGCCCCGGAACGGGAACGCAATCAGCCCCAGCATTTT,CASSAPERERNQPQHF,.,16,TRBJ1-5,TRBV6-4,.
TGCAGCGGCGGGACGGCGGGGGGGGAGACAGATACGCAGTATTTT,CSGGTAGGETDTQYF,TRBD2,15,TRBJ2-3,TRBV29-1,.
TGTGCCTGGAGCCCTGACAGGAGAAAAAACATTCAGTACTTC,CAWSPDRRKNIQYF,.,14,TRBJ2-4,TRBV30,.
TGTGCCAGCAGTCAGCGGAGGACAGATACGCAGTATTTT,CASSQRRTDTQYF,.,13,TRBJ2-3,TRBV12-3/TRBV12-4,.
TGCGCCAGCAGCTTAAGGGGAACCGAGGCAACTAATGAAAAACTGTTTTTT,CASSLRGTEATNEKLFF,.,17,TRBJ1-4,TRBV5-1,.
TGTGCCAGCAGGTTTGGACAGGGTAGTGGAAAACTGTTTTTT,CASRFGQGSGKLFF,TRBD1,14,TRBJ1-4,TRBV2,.
TGTGCCAGCAGCCGTACTGGCAGGGCGTATAACTATGGCTACACCTTC,CASSRTGRAYNYGYTF,.,16,TRBJ1-2,TRBV28,.
TGTGCCAGCACGCGAGAAAACACTGAAGCTTTCTTT,CASTRENTEAFF,.,12,TRBJ1-1,TRBV2,.
TGTGCCAGCAGCCAACAACAGGGGGGGGATGAGCAGTTCTTC,CASSQQQGGDEQFF,.,14,TRBJ2-1,TRBV4-2,.
TGTGCCAGCAGCCCGCGGAATGGACAGACAGATGGCTACACCTTC,CASSPRNGQTDGYTF,.,15,TRBJ1-2,TRBV9,once
TGTGCCAGCAGCGTCTGGGACAGGGTGGACACTGAAGCTTTCTTT,CASSVWDRVDTEAFF,TRBD1,15,TRBJ1-1,TRBV9,.
TGTGCCAGCAGGAGTAGGGGATATACTGAAGCTTTCTTT,CASRSRGYTEAFF,.,13,TRBJ1-1,TRBV21-1,.
TGTGCCAGCAGGCGAGGGGGACTAGGAACAGATACGCAGTATTTT,CASRRGGLGTDTQYF,TRBD2,15,TRBJ2-3,TRBV9,once
TGTGCCAGCAGTTTCCCGACAGGGGACAATGAGCAGTTCTTC,CASSFPTGDNEQFF,TRBD1,14,TRBJ2-1,TRBV28,.
TGTGCCAGCAGCCTGCCTGGGAGTACTGAAGCTTTCTTT,CASSLPGSTEAFF,.,13,TRBJ1-1,TRBV28,.
TGTGCCAGCAGCTTCCAAGGGGCTCCTTATGGCTACACCTTC,CASSFQGAPYGYTF,.,14,TRBJ1-2,TRBV5-5,.
TGTGCCAGCTCACCCACCGCCGGGAACACTGAAGCTTTCTTT,CASSPTAGNTEAFF,.,14,TRBJ1-1,TRBV18,.
TGTGCCAGCGCTCGGACAGGCCTAACCGGGGAGCTGTTTTTT,CASARTGLTGELFF,TRBD1,14,TRBJ2-2,TRBV27,.
TGTGCCAGCAGCCGGGGACTAGCGACTTCCTACGAGCAGTACTTC,CASSRGLATSYEQYF,TRBD2,15,TRBJ2-7,TRBV9,.
TGTGCCAGCTCACCACCTTCTCTACCGGGACACGCGGTCTTC,CASSPPSLPGHAVF,.,14,TRBJ2-1,TRBV18,.
TGTGCCAGCAGTTACCGGACAGGGGTATTCACTGAAGCTTTCTTT,CASSYRTGVFTEAFF,TRBD1,15,TRBJ1-1,TRBV6-5,few
TGTGCCACCAGTGATTCCATGAGAGGTAGCAATCAGCCCCAGCATTTT,CATSDSMRGSNQPQHF,.,16,TRBJ1-5,TRBV24-1,.
TGTGCCAGCAGAGACAGGGGGGTGAATGAGCAGTTCTTC,CASRDRGVNEQFF,TRBD1,13,TRBJ2-1,TRBV6-5,.
TGTGCCAGCTCACCGGTGAACCCCGGGGACAGGCTTTACAATGAGCAGTTCTTC,CASSPVNPGDRLYNEQFF,TRBD1,18,TRBJ2-1,TRBV18,.
TGTGCCAGCAGCCTGACGTACGGGGGATTAGCAACTAATGAAAAACTGTTTTTT,CASSLTYGGLATNEKLFF,.,18,TRBJ1-4,TRBV3-1/TRBV3-2,.
TGTGCCAGCAGCCCGTCTATGGACTATGGCTACACCTTC,CASSPSMDYGYTF,.,13,TRBJ1-2,TRBV14,.
TGTGCCAGCAGCTTAGCGGGGACAGGGGGCTACAATGAGCAGTTCTTC,CASSLAGTGGYNEQFF,TRBD1,16,TRBJ2-1,TRBV11-3,.
TGTGCCAGCAGCCCCTCAGGGGCGAGTAATTCACCCCTCCACTTT,CASSPSGASNSPLHF,.,15,TRBJ1-6,TRBV7-9,once
TGTGCCAGCTCTCAGCGGACAGGGGAGGACTATGGCTACACCTTC,CASSQRTGEDYGYTF,TRBD1,15,TRBJ1-2,TRBV18,.
TGTGCCAGCAGCCCAAGGGGGGGCTCTGGAAACACCATATATTTT,CASSPRGGSGNTIYF,.,15,TRBJ1-3,TRBV7-9,.
TGCGCCAGCAGCCAAGAAACAGGGGCGCGTTTGCCCCAGCATTTT,CASSQETGARLPQHF,TRBD1,15,TRBJ1-5,TRBV4-3,.
TGTGCCAGCAGTTCAGGGGGCCAGACCGGGGAGCTGTTTTTT,CASSSGGQTGELFF,TRBD1,14,TRBJ2-2,TRBV6-5,.
TGTGCCATCAGTGAGAATATAGGGGCGGGAGGCTACACCTTC,CAISENIGAGGYTF,.,14,TRBJ1-2,TRBV10-3,.
TGTGCCAGCAGCTTGCTTGGACAGGGGAAGAATGAGCAGTTCTTC,CASSLLGQGKNEQFF,TRBD1,15,TRBJ2-1,TRBV5-6,.
TGTGCCAGCAGCCCTCAGCGGGGTACGGAGACCCAGTACTTC,CASSPQRGTETQYF,TRBD2,14,TRBJ2-5,TRBV7-2,.
TGTGCCAGCAGCCCCCAGAGGGTTTCTGGAAACACCATATATTTT,CASSPQRVSGNTIYF,.,15,TRBJ1-3,TRBV5-6,.
TGTGCCTGGGGGACAGGCAGCTCTGGAAACACCATATATTTT,CAWGTGSSGNTIYF,TRBD1,14,TRBJ1-3,TRBV30,.
TGCAGCGTCCCGGACTTTTCAACTAATGAAAAACTGTTTTTT,CSVPDFSTNEKLFF,.,14,TRBJ1-4,TRBV29-1,.
TGTGCCAGCAGTAAAGGACTAGCGGGGGGGCCGGGCAATGAGCAGTTCTTC,CASSKGLAGGPGNEQFF,TRBD2,17,TRBJ2-1,TRBV28,.
TGTGCCAGCAGCTTAACCGGGACTGGGGCCAACGTCCTGACTTTC,CASSLTGTGANVLTF,.,15,TRBJ2-6,TRBV7-9,.
TGCAGCGTTGAGGGACTAGCGGGTTTGAGCTCCTACAATGAGCAGTTCTTC,CSVEGLAGLSSYNEQFF,TRBD2,17,TRBJ2-1,TRBV29-1,.
TGTGCCTGGAGTTCGGACAGGTCTCACGGGGTCTTGAGCAATCAGCCCCAGCATTTT,CAWSSDRSHGVLSNQPQHF,TRBD1,19,TRBJ1-5,TRBV30,.
TGTGCCAGCAGCCCCCGGGACACCGAGCAGTACTTC,CASSPRDTEQYF,.,12,TRBJ2-7,TRBV21-1,.
TGCAGTGCTACTGACGGGGTGAACACTGAAGCTTTCTTT,CSATDGVNTEAFF,.,13,TRBJ1-1,TRBV20-1,.
TGCAGCGTCGAGGATGGCAATCAGCCCCAGCATTTT,CSVEDGNQPQHF,.,12,TRBJ1-5,TRBV29-1,.